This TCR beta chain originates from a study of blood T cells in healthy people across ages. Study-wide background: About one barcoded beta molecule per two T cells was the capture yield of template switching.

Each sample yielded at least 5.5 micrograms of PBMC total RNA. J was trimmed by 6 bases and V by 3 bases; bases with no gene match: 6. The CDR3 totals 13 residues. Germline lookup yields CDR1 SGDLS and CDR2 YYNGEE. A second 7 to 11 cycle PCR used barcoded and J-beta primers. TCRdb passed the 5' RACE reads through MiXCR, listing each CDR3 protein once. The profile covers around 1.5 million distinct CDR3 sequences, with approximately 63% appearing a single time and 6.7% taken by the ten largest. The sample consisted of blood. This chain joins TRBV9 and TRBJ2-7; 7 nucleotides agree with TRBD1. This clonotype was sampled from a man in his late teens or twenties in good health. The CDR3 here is CASSARTGSEQYF. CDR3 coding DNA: TGTGCCAGCAGCGCCCGGACAGGTAGCGAGCAGTACTTC.